The 27 T cell receptor beta chains below all came from one sample that was sequenced in a study of shared clonotypes between healthy human individuals. Sequencing was performed with immunoSEQ multiplex PCR; in TCRdb, only in-frame clones are kept and a portion is missing. The sample gives roughly 1 million clones, around 82% of which show up once; 0.5% to 0.6% is in the top ten. Sequencing input: memory CD4+ T cells from PBMCs. Subset indicated: CD45RA-negative fraction. Receptors were obtained from a man in his late teens or twenties in good health. Some clones in this sample may be carry-over from other donors' samples.

The V and J genes are TRBV5-6 and TRBJ2-5; D is unresolved. V dropped 4 bases and J dropped 4 bases, with 11 bases sitting between them. The germline gives CDR1 SGHDT, CDR2 YYEEEE. The CDR3 length is 13 residues. CDR3 DNA: TGTGCCAGCAGCCGTCACCAAGGAGAGACCCAGTACTTC. It encodes CASSRHQGETQYF.

V and J are TRBV11-2 and TRBJ1-1; D is uncertain. Trimming took 6 bases from V and 0 from J, leaving 11 bases between them. This CDR3 is built from 14 residues. Germline lookup yields CDR1 SGHAT and CDR2 FQNNGV. The DNA for the CDR3 is TGTGCCAGCAGTCCCCCCGAGGTGAACACTGAAGCTTTCTTT. Translated: CASSPPEVNTEAFF.

This clone was seen a handful of times. This chain joins TRBV5-6 and TRBJ2-2; tentative D call: TRBD2 (6 bases). In germline, CDR1 is SGHDT, CDR2 YYEEEE. The CDR3 runs to 12 residues. Trimming stripped 3 bases from V and 9 bases from J, with 9 bases between. The CDR3 coding sequence is TGTGCCAGCAGCTCGGAGGGTTGGGAGCTGTTTTTT. Protein sequence: CASSSEGWELFF.

The gene calls are TRBV2 and TRBJ1-1; D remains unclear. The CDR3 is 14 residues long. V lost 8 bases and J lost 1, with 14 bases in between. From germline, CDR1 is SNHLY and CDR2 FYNNEI. CDR3 sequence reads: CASPYREGNTEAFF. In nucleotides, the CDR3 is TGTGCCAGCCCCTATAGGGAGGGGAACACTGAAGCTTTCTTT.

This clone showed up many times. J is TRBJ2-7 and V is TRBV28; 7 bases are shared with TRBD2. CDR1 and CDR2 (germline): MDHEN, SYDVKM. This CDR3 is built from 16 residues. V lost 8 bases and J lost 3; bases outside the gene matches: 16. The CDR3 is CASRTVGGRTVYEQYF. The CDR3 DNA reads TGTGCCAGCCGGACCGTCGGGGGGAGGACGGTCTACGAGCAGTACTTC. The variable domain in full, with the rest retrieved from reference TRBV28 and TRBJ2-7, is DVKVTQSSRYLVKRTGEKVFLECVQDMDHENMFWYRQDPGLGLRLIYFSYDVKMKEKGDIPEGYSVSREKKERFSLILESASTNQTSMYLCASRTVGGRTVYEQYFGPGTRLTVT.

The chain couples TRBV18 to TRBJ1-3; no reliable D call. Trimming removed 2 bases at V and 6 bases at J, with 2 bases between. CDR1 is KGHSH, CDR2 LQKENI, per germline. The CDR3 is made up of 11 amino acids. For the CDR3, the DNA is TGTGCCAGCTCACCAGAAAACACCATATATTTT. This codes for CASSPENTIYF.

There are a few counts of this clone. V gene TRBV5-4 combines with J gene TRBJ2-3; D unresolved. The V and J ends lost 2 bases and 2 bases respectively, with 9 bases between them. This CDR3 has 14 residues. CDR1 and CDR2 from the germline V gene are SGHNT and YYREEE (reference sequence). The CDR3 DNA is TGTGCCAGCAGCTTTCTCCACACCACAGATACGCAGTATTTT. This gives the protein CASSFLHTTDTQYF.

This CDR3 reads CASSRWTGGYGYTF. CDR3 bases: TGTGCCAGCAGCCGTTGGACAGGGGGCTATGGCTACACCTTC. The chain employs TRBV5-6 and TRBJ1-2; TRBD1 matches at 10 bases. This CDR3 is 14 amino acids long. The V gene end was trimmed by 4 bases and the J gene end by 4 bases; junction bases not matched to a gene: 4. CDR1 is SGHDT and CDR2 is YYEEEE in the germline V gene.

This rearrangement joins TRBV28 to TRBJ1-5; D might be TRBD1 (5 bases). This CDR3 comprises 17 residues. V lost 7 bases to trimming and J lost 5 bases, with 24 bases between them. Germline V CDR1 and CDR2: MDHEN, SYDVKM. Written as DNA, the CDR3 is TGTGCCAGCACCAATCCTAAGGGGTGGGCGTTAGATCAGCCCCAGCATTTT. Amino acid sequence: CASTNPKGWALDQPQHF.

V usage is TRBV7-6 and J usage is TRBJ1-1, with TRBD1 as a possible D gene (5 bases). Germline V gene data show CDR1 as SGHVS and CDR2 as FNYEAQ. There are 14 residues in the CDR3. Trimming removed 1 base at V and 4 bases at J, with 10 bases between. The CDR3 region is CASSLGGAGTEAFF. Here the CDR3 DNA reads TGTGCCAGCAGCTTAGGGGGCGCGGGCACTGAAGCTTTCTTT.

The V call is TRBV28, the J call TRBJ2-6; D is uncertain. Trimming pared 5 bases from V and 2 bases from J, leaving 10 bases between. CDR3 length: 15 amino acids. Germline CDR1 reads MDHEN; CDR2 reads SYDVKM. CDR3 bases: TGTGCCAGCAGTCCCCATGGGGCTGGGGCCAACGTCCTGACTTTC. Translation: CASSPHGAGANVLTF. The full variable domain, its missing parts supplied by reference TRBV28 and TRBJ2-6, is DVKVTQSSRYLVKRTGEKVFLECVQDMDHENMFWYRQDPGLGLRLIYFSYDVKMKEKGDIPEGYSVSREKKERFSLILESASTNQTSMYLCASSPHGAGANVLTFGAGSRLTVL.

The chain links TRBV4-3 to TRBJ1-6; TRBD1 is a possible D gene (6 bases). The CDR3 has 16 residues. The V end lost 1 base, the J end lost 7 bases, and 14 bases lay between the germline ends. Germline lookup yields CDR1 LGHNA and CDR2 YSLEER. The CDR3, as DNA: TGCGCCAGCAGCCAAGGGGAGGGGGTGGCCAATTCACCCCTCCACTTT. Translated: CASSQGEGVANSPLHF.

The V and J genes are TRBV11-3 and TRBJ2-7; 7 bases fit TRBD1. Germline-derived CDR1 and CDR2 are SGHNT and YENEEA. V gave up 5 bases and J gave up 0 bases; unmatched junction bases: 7. This CDR3 contains 15 residues. The CDR3 DNA reads TGTGCCAGCAGCGTCGGACAGGAACTCTCCTACGAGCAGTACTTC. Residues: CASSVGQELSYEQYF.

The V call is TRBV6-5, the J call TRBJ1-5; possibly TRBD1 for D (5 bases). With 8 bases removed from V and 5 bases from J, the gap between germline ends came to 13 bases. The CDR3 loop spans 13 amino acids. CDR1 is MNHEY and CDR2 is SVGAGI in the germline V gene. The CDR3 loop is CASGRGSYQPQHF. The CDR3 region has the DNA TGTGCCAGCGGGAGGGGATCATATCAGCCCCAGCATTTT.

J is TRBJ1-1 and V is TRBV6-6; D remains ambiguous. Per the germline V gene, CDR1 is MNHNY and CDR2 is SVGAGI (reference sequence). This CDR3 comprises 12 residues. V lost 9 bases to trimming and J lost 1 base, with 9 bases between them. CDR3 loop: CASWSGNTEAFF. The CDR3 DNA sequence: TGTGCCAGTTGGTCAGGGAACACTGAAGCTTTCTTT.

As to this clone: Possible read error: a much larger clone is one base away. The chain joins TRBV7-9 to TRBJ2-2; 13 bases align to TRBD2. The CDR3 is made up of 15 amino acids. Looked up from germline, CDR1 is SEHNR and CDR2 is FQNEAQ (reference sequence). After removal of 5 bases from V and 5 bases from J, the junction contained 2 bases not matched to a gene. The CDR3 protein is CASSAGLAGTGELFF. The CDR3 region has the DNA TGTGCCAGCAGCGCGGGACTAGCGGGAACCGGGGAGCTGTTTTTT.

This clone occurred a few times. The CDR3: CLGGEVGYGYTF. The CDR3 DNA follows: TGCCTCGGGGGGGAAGTTGGCTATGGCTACACCTTC. The chain links TRBV29-1 to TRBJ1-2; possibly TRBD1 for D (5 bases). This CDR3 is built from 12 residues. Germline CDR1 and CDR2: SQVTM and ANQGSEA. The entire variable domain, with the rest obtained from reference TRBV29-1 and TRBJ1-2, is as follows: SAVISQKPSRDICQRGTSLTIQCQVDSQVTMMFWYRQQPGQSLTLIATANQGSEATYESGFVIDKFPISRPNLTFSTLTVSNMSPEDSSIYLCLGGEVGYGYTFGSGTRLTVV.

The chain links TRBV4-1 to TRBJ1-5; tentatively, D is TRBD1 (5 bases). The CDR3 extends over 14 amino acids. Germline V CDR1 and CDR2: MGHRA, YSYEKL. Trimming cost V 0 bases and J 11 bases, with 14 bases left between them. DNA of the CDR3: TGCGCCAGCAGCCAAGATAGCAGCTCGGGGGCCCAGCATTTT. Translation: CASSQDSSSGAQHF.

This chain uses TRBV2 with TRBJ2-3; D unresolved. Trimming left V 6 bases short and J 11 bases short, with 18 bases between. CDR3 length: 13 amino acids. CDR1 is SNHLY, CDR2 FYNNEI, per germline. In DNA, the CDR3 is TGTGCCAGCAGCAGACGGCGAGCCGATTGGCAGTATTTT. It yields the protein CASSRRRADWQYF.

The table lists this clone with a count of one. In DNA form, the CDR3 reads TGTGCCAGCAGCTTAGGTGGTAGCGCCCAAGAGACCCAGTACTTC. The encoded protein is CASSLGGSAQETQYF. This chain uses TRBV7-7 with TRBJ2-5; D is possibly TRBD2 (5 bases). V shed 1 base and J shed 1 base, with 10 bases lying between them. CDR3 length: 15 amino acids. Germline V lookup: CDR1 SSHAT, CDR2 FNYEAQ (reference sequence).

The gene calls are TRBV9 and TRBJ2-1, with D possibly matching TRBD2 (6 bases). Germline CDR1 reads SGDLS; CDR2 reads YYNGEE. Trimming shortened V by 4 bases and J by 7 bases, and 15 bases separated the two germline ends. This CDR3 is built from 14 residues. The chain's CDR3 is CASSIRTTRNEQFF. As DNA, the CDR3 is TGTGCCAGCAGCATTCGGACTACAAGGAATGAGCAGTTCTTC.

This clone showed up many times. The V call is TRBV9, the J call TRBJ2-7, with 7 bases aligning to TRBD1. V was pared by 4 bases and J by 0 bases, with 10 bases of the junction left unmatched. Germline CDR1 reads SGDLS; CDR2 reads YYNGEE. The CDR3 sequence is 16 residues long. The CDR3 is CASSPRQGTLSYEQYF. CDR3 DNA: TGTGCCAGCAGCCCCCGACAGGGTACTCTCTCCTACGAGCAGTACTTC.

The V call is TRBV13, the J call TRBJ2-3; TRBD2 agrees at 9 bases. The length of the CDR3 is 17 residues. Germline V lookup: CDR1 PRHDT, CDR2 FYEKMQ (reference sequence). V gave up 5 bases and J gave up 4 bases; unmatched junction bases: 13. The CDR3 sequence: CASSPIPGLAGADTQYF. The CDR3 DNA sequence: TGTGCCAGCAGCCCAATCCCGGGACTAGCAGGAGCAGATACGCAGTATTTT.

This chain connects TRBV14 to TRBJ1-3, with 7 bases lining up with TRBD1. From germline, CDR1 is SGHDN and CDR2 FVKESK. Germline trimming cut 4 bases from V and 0 bases from J; bases unmatched to any gene: 6. The length of the CDR3 is 16 residues. The chain's CDR3 is CASSPLGQSSGNTIYF. CDR3 nucleotide sequence: TGTGCCAGCAGCCCATTGGGACAGAGCTCTGGAAACACCATATATTTT.

This chain links TRBV5-6 with TRBJ2-5; weak D call: TRBD1 (5 bases). This CDR3 has 12 residues. V shed 0 bases and J shed 7 bases, with 7 bases lying between them. CDR1 SGHDT and CDR2 YYEEEE come from the germline V gene. The DNA for the CDR3 is TGTGCCAGCAGCTTGGTCACAGGGACCCAGTACTTC. The encoded protein is CASSLVTGTQYF.

The chain uses TRBV6-1 and TRBJ2-3; 10 nucleotides line up with TRBD1. Germline loops: CDR1 MNHNS, CDR2 SASEGT. Unmatched junction bases numbered 3, after V lost 7 bases and J lost 2 bases. The CDR3 extends over 14 amino acids. The CDR3 protein is CASMGTGVTDTQYF. CDR3 DNA sequence: TGTGCCAGCATGGGGACAGGGGTCACAGATACGCAGTATTTT.

This clone has a handful of counts. The chain couples TRBV29-1 to TRBJ1-5; weak D call: TRBD1 (6 bases). The CDR3 contains 14 residues. CDR1 is SQVTM, CDR2 ANQGSEA, per germline. V was trimmed by 6 bases and J by 0 bases, leaving 12 bases between them. The CDR3 coding sequence is TGCAGCGTCACGACAGGTAATAGCAATCAGCCCCAGCATTTT. Amino acids: CSVTTGNSNQPQHF.